One and the same sample provided the 3 T cell receptor beta chains below, sequenced in a study of blood T cell dynamics during melanoma immunotherapy. Clones were read by immunoSEQ multiplex PCR, and TCRdb kept only the in-frame ones, dropping some. Of about 24,000 clones listed, roughly 89% were seen once; the top ten hold 4.6%. Time point here: pre-treatment baseline. Specimen: blood, collected from a patient treated with checkpoint blockade. These receptors were collected from a human donor with melanoma.

The rearrangement links TRBV19 to TRBJ1-5, with no clear D. V dropped 6 bases and J dropped 4 bases, with 10 bases sitting between them. The CDR3 contains 13 residues. Germline loops: CDR1 LNHDA, CDR2 SQIVND (reference sequence). The CDR3 DNA sequence: TGTGCCAGTAGCTCCGGGCCTAATCAGCCCCAGCATTTT. Amino acid sequence: CASSSGPNQPQHF. Variable domain in full (rest from reference TRBV19 and TRBJ1-5): DGGITQSPKYLFRKEGQNVTLSCEQNLNHDAMYWYRQDPGQGLRLIYYSQIVNDFQKGDIAEGYSVSREKKESFPLTVTSAQKNPTAFYLCASSSGPNQPQHFGDGTRLSIL.

This clone was seen only a few times. The J gene is TRBJ1-2, the V gene TRBV7-6; 8 bases agree with TRBD1. The germline CDR1 and CDR2 sequences are SGHVS and FNYEAQ. V trimming: 4 bases; J trimming: 3 bases; junction bases outside the gene matches: 1. The CDR3 covers 13 residues. CDR3 sequence: CASSSTGDYGYTF. The DNA for the CDR3 is TGTGCCAGCAGCTCGACAGGGGACTATGGCTACACCTTC.

This sequence joins TRBV5-1 and TRBJ2-6, with a weak D call TRBD1 (8 bases). CDR3 length: 19 amino acids. Trimming stripped 4 bases from V and 4 bases from J, with 24 bases between. Germline CDR1 is SGHRS and CDR2 is YFSETQ. In DNA form, the CDR3 reads TGCGCCAGCAGCCAGTCCGGGACAGGAGGACTAGGGGGGGCCAACGTCCTGACTTTC. Its translation: CASSQSGTGGLGGANVLTF.